This is a list of T cell receptor beta chains from one sample in a study of blood T cell repertoires in COVID-19. Using immunoSEQ multiplex PCR, the repertoire was profiled, and TCRdb retains in-frame clones only, with some absent. The sample has about 370,000 clones; around 92% are singletons. Material for sequencing was PBMCs or T cells enriched from blood (not recorded which). Source of these receptors: a woman between 25 and 40 years old who had recovered from COVID-19. The CDR3 runs from the conserved cysteine through the conserved F or W. Each record gives: CDR3 DNA, CDR3 protein, clone size, V gene, J gene, D gene. The D gene is left open where the match is weak. Size values are once, few and many counts, or a class for expanded clones, and some rows have none.

CDR3nt: TGTGCCAGCAGCCCCGGGAGCGTGCGGATCTATGGCTACACCTTC
CDR3aa: CASSPGSVRIYGYTF
abundance: -
v_gene: TRBV28
j_gene: TRBJ1-2
d_gene: -

CDR3nt: TGTGCCAGCAGCCCGAGAGCGGGAGGGCCCGGGGAGACCCAGTACTTC
CDR3aa: CASSPRAGGPGETQYF
abundance: -
v_gene: TRBV9
j_gene: TRBJ2-5
d_gene: TRBD2

CDR3nt: TGTGCCAGTTGGGACAGGGGCATTGGGGCAGATACGCAGTATTTT
CDR3aa: CASWDRGIGADTQYF
abundance: -
v_gene: TRBV19
j_gene: TRBJ2-3
d_gene: TRBD1

CDR3nt: TGTGCCACCCAATTGAGCTCCTACAATGAGCAGTTCTTC
CDR3aa: CATQLSSYNEQFF
abundance: -
v_gene: TRBV6-5
j_gene: TRBJ2-1
d_gene: -

CDR3nt: TGTGCCAGCAGCCAGGAATGGGACAGCCCCTCATATGGCTACACCTTC
CDR3aa: CASSQEWDSPSYGYTF
abundance: -
v_gene: TRBV4-2
j_gene: TRBJ1-2
d_gene: TRBD1

CDR3nt: TGTGCCAGCTCACCAGGGACAGCGAACACTGAAGCTTTCTTT
CDR3aa: CASSPGTANTEAFF
abundance: once
v_gene: TRBV18
j_gene: TRBJ1-1
d_gene: TRBD1

CDR3nt: TGTGCCACCCAGGGGGATGTAGGAAAACTGTTTTTT
CDR3aa: CATQGDVGKLFF
abundance: -
v_gene: TRBV28
j_gene: TRBJ1-4
d_gene: TRBD1

CDR3nt: TGTGCCAGCAGCTTAAGTTCGAGTGGCGGGGAGCTGTTTTTT
CDR3aa: CASSLSSSGGELFF
abundance: -
v_gene: TRBV7-3
j_gene: TRBJ2-2
d_gene: -

CDR3nt: TGCGCCAGCAGATACAGGGCCATGAACACTGAAGCTTTCTTT
CDR3aa: CASRYRAMNTEAFF
abundance: -
v_gene: TRBV4-1
j_gene: TRBJ1-1
d_gene: -

CDR3nt: TGCGCCAGCAGCCAAGTACGGGGGGCGAGCTATGGCTACACCTTC
CDR3aa: CASSQVRGASYGYTF
abundance: -
v_gene: TRBV4-3
j_gene: TRBJ1-2
d_gene: -

CDR3nt: TGTGCCAGCAGCCAAACAGGGGGTGTTCACAATGAGCAGTTCTTC
CDR3aa: CASSQTGGVHNEQFF
abundance: few
v_gene: TRBV3-1/TRBV3-2
j_gene: TRBJ2-1
d_gene: TRBD1

CDR3nt: TGTGCCAGCATAAAAGTCGGGACTGAAGCTTTCTTT
CDR3aa: CASIKVGTEAFF
abundance: -
v_gene: TRBV5-4
j_gene: TRBJ1-1
d_gene: -

CDR3nt: TGTGCCAGCACCGGGACAGGGATCTACGAGCAGTACTTC
CDR3aa: CASTGTGIYEQYF
abundance: -
v_gene: TRBV6-5
j_gene: TRBJ2-7
d_gene: TRBD1

CDR3nt: TGTGCCAGTACCCTTGTAAATAGCAATCAGCCCCAGCATTTT
CDR3aa: CASTLVNSNQPQHF
abundance: -
v_gene: TRBV19
j_gene: TRBJ1-5
d_gene: -

CDR3nt: TGTGCCAGCAGCCAAGCCGGTGGGGGGGGGCTAGGGGTTTCACCCCTCCACTTT
CDR3aa: CASSQAGGGGLGVSPLHF
abundance: -
v_gene: TRBV3-1/TRBV3-2
j_gene: TRBJ1-6
d_gene: -

CDR3nt: TGCGCCAGCAGCTTGAGGGGTTACGAGCAGTACTTC
CDR3aa: CASSLRGYEQYF
abundance: -
v_gene: TRBV5-1
j_gene: TRBJ2-7
d_gene: -

CDR3nt: TGTGCCTGGAGTGTAGGCGGGAATGAAAAACTGTTTTTT
CDR3aa: CAWSVGGNEKLFF
abundance: -
v_gene: TRBV30
j_gene: TRBJ1-4
d_gene: -

CDR3nt: TGTGCCAGCAGCCTACTCGGACTAGCGGGGAGCACAGATACGCAGTATTTT
CDR3aa: CASSLLGLAGSTDTQYF
abundance: once
v_gene: TRBV7-3
j_gene: TRBJ2-3
d_gene: TRBD2

CDR3nt: TGTGCCTGGAGTCTCGGGGGAGCCAAAAACATTCAGTACTTC
CDR3aa: CAWSLGGAKNIQYF
abundance: -
v_gene: TRBV30
j_gene: TRBJ2-4
d_gene: -

CDR3nt: TGCAGCGTTGAACTGACAGGGCGAGGAGATACGCAGTATTTT
CDR3aa: CSVELTGRGDTQYF
abundance: -
v_gene: TRBV29-1
j_gene: TRBJ2-3
d_gene: TRBD1

CDR3nt: TGTGCCAGCAGTATAGGCGGGGGGGCCTTGGAGACCCAGTACTTC
CDR3aa: CASSIGGGALETQYF
abundance: -
v_gene: TRBV11-2
j_gene: TRBJ2-5
d_gene: TRBD2

CDR3nt: TGTGCCAGCAGCTTGGGGACAGATAAAGGCTACACCTTC
CDR3aa: CASSLGTDKGYTF
abundance: -
v_gene: TRBV5-6
j_gene: TRBJ1-2
d_gene: -

CDR3nt: TGTGCCAGCAGTTACTCCCGGGTCCCTGTGGATGGCTACACCTTC
CDR3aa: CASSYSRVPVDGYTF
abundance: -
v_gene: TRBV6-5
j_gene: TRBJ1-2
d_gene: -

CDR3nt: TGTGCCAGCAGCGTAGCAGGGGCTGGAAACACCATATATTTT
CDR3aa: CASSVAGAGNTIYF
abundance: -
v_gene: TRBV9
j_gene: TRBJ1-3
d_gene: -

CDR3nt: TGCGCCAGCAGCTTGTCGGCGGGGGGGCAAGATACGCAGTATTTT
CDR3aa: CASSLSAGGQDTQYF
abundance: -
v_gene: TRBV5-1
j_gene: TRBJ2-3
d_gene: TRBD2

CDR3nt: TGCGCCAGCAGCTTGGGAAGGGGTGACACTGAAGCTTTCTTT
CDR3aa: CASSLGRGDTEAFF
abundance: -
v_gene: TRBV5-1
j_gene: TRBJ1-1
d_gene: -

CDR3nt: TGCGCCAGCAGCTTGGGGGAAGCGGGAGGGACCTACGAGCAGTACTTC
CDR3aa: CASSLGEAGGTYEQYF
abundance: -
v_gene: TRBV5-1
j_gene: TRBJ2-7
d_gene: TRBD2

CDR3nt: TGTGCCAGCAGTCCAGGGAACACTGAAGCTTTCTTT
CDR3aa: CASSPGNTEAFF
abundance: once
v_gene: TRBV12-3/TRBV12-4
j_gene: TRBJ1-1
d_gene: -

CDR3nt: TGTGCCAGCAGCCAAGGAGCGGGGTTGCAGGGTTCCCATCAGCCCCAGCATTTT
CDR3aa: CASSQGAGLQGSHQPQHF
abundance: -
v_gene: TRBV3-1/TRBV3-2
j_gene: TRBJ1-5
d_gene: -

CDR3nt: TGTGCCAGCAGCTACGGACAGGGGGATGGCTACACCTTC
CDR3aa: CASSYGQGDGYTF
abundance: -
v_gene: TRBV9
j_gene: TRBJ1-2
d_gene: TRBD1

CDR3nt: TGCAGCGTTTTGCAGGGCTCAACTAATGAAAAACTGTTTTTT
CDR3aa: CSVLQGSTNEKLFF
abundance: -
v_gene: TRBV29-1
j_gene: TRBJ1-4
d_gene: -

CDR3nt: TGCGCCAGCAGCCATGACAGGACAGGCATTAACACTGAAGCTTTCTTT
CDR3aa: CASSHDRTGINTEAFF
abundance: -
v_gene: TRBV4-3
j_gene: TRBJ1-1
d_gene: TRBD1

CDR3nt: TGTGGACTGAGACGGGGGGATACTGAAGCTTTCTTT
CDR3aa: CGLRRGDTEAFF
abundance: -
v_gene: TRBV30
j_gene: TRBJ1-1
d_gene: -

CDR3nt: TGTGCCAGCAGCTTGGGGGCGGGAGTTTCCTACGAGCAGTACTTC
CDR3aa: CASSLGAGVSYEQYF
abundance: -
v_gene: TRBV5-4
j_gene: TRBJ2-7
d_gene: TRBD2

CDR3nt: TGCGCCAGCACGAGCGGGGCCACAGATACGCAGTATTTT
CDR3aa: CASTSGATDTQYF
abundance: -
v_gene: TRBV4-1
j_gene: TRBJ2-3
d_gene: TRBD2

CDR3nt: TGTGCCAGCAGCTTAGTGGTGACAGGGGGCCACCAGCCCCAGCATTTT
CDR3aa: CASSLVVTGGHQPQHF
abundance: -
v_gene: TRBV7-9
j_gene: TRBJ1-5
d_gene: TRBD1

CDR3nt: TGTGCCAGCTCACCACCGGCGGTTATGAACACTGAAGCTTTCTTT
CDR3aa: CASSPPAVMNTEAFF
abundance: -
v_gene: TRBV18
j_gene: TRBJ1-1
d_gene: -

CDR3nt: TGTGCCAGCAGTCAGGAGCGGGAGGAATGGGAGCAGTACTTC
CDR3aa: CASSQEREEWEQYF
abundance: -
v_gene: TRBV6-5
j_gene: TRBJ2-7
d_gene: TRBD2

CDR3nt: TGTGCCAGCAGTTCAAACCAAGCGGGGTCCGCCGGGGAGCTGTTTTTT
CDR3aa: CASSSNQAGSAGELFF
abundance: -
v_gene: TRBV6-2/TRBV6-3
j_gene: TRBJ2-2
d_gene: TRBD2

CDR3nt: TGTGCCAGCAGCCGAGGGACCGGGGAGCTGTTTTTT
CDR3aa: CASSRGTGELFF
abundance: -
v_gene: TRBV12-3/TRBV12-4
j_gene: TRBJ2-2
d_gene: -

CDR3nt: TGTGCCAGCAGCTTTGTGAGTGAGCAGTTCTTC
CDR3aa: CASSFVSEQFF
abundance: -
v_gene: TRBV7-2
j_gene: TRBJ2-1
d_gene: -

CDR3nt: TGTGCCAGCAGCCCCGACAGGGGGCTAAACTATGGCTACACCTTC
CDR3aa: CASSPDRGLNYGYTF
abundance: -
v_gene: TRBV16
j_gene: TRBJ1-2
d_gene: TRBD1

CDR3nt: TGTGCCAGCATAACTAGCGGGGGGTTGAAGACCCAGTACTTC
CDR3aa: CASITSGGLKTQYF
abundance: -
v_gene: TRBV28
j_gene: TRBJ2-5
d_gene: TRBD2

CDR3nt: TGTGCCAGTCGTTCTAGCAATCAGCCCCAGCATTTT
CDR3aa: CASRSSNQPQHF
abundance: -
v_gene: TRBV28
j_gene: TRBJ1-5
d_gene: -